Listed below are T cell receptor beta chains from one sample, sequenced in a study of OX40 agonist ivuxolimab in advanced cancers. The data were produced by immunoSEQ multiplex PCR, yet TCRdb's version contains in-frame clones alone and is incomplete. The sample comprises fewer than 65,000 clones, 80% to 90% of which are singletons, and 10% to 14% rests with the top ten. This specimen was CD4+ or CD8+ T cells sorted from blood, taken in a trial of the OX40 agonist ivuxolimab. These receptors were collected from an adult with an advanced solid tumor such as melanoma, head and neck, liver or kidney cancer. CDR3s include the opening cysteine and the closing phenylalanine or tryptophan. Fields, in order: J gene, clone size, V gene, D gene, CDR3 DNA, CDR3 protein. The D gene is left open where the match is weak. Expanded clones get a size class; other rows say once, few or many, or leave the size out.

>TRBJ2-6|NA|TRBV28|NA
TGTGCCAGCAGTTTTCGGGGGAGGTTCTCTGGGGCCAACGTCCTGACTTTC
CASSFRGRFSGANVLTF
>TRBJ2-5|once|TRBV7-2|NA
TGTGCCAGCAGCGCTGCAGGGCTCCAAGAGACCCAGTACTTC
CASSAAGLQETQYF
>TRBJ2-5|once|TRBV5-1|NA
TGCGCCAGCAGCTTGGTGCTAGCGGCGGTGAGGGGGGAGACCCAGTACTTC
CASSLVLAAVRGETQYF
>TRBJ1-1|once|TRBV6-1|NA
TGTGCCAGCAGCGCTTCAACGGTGAACACTGAAGCTTTCTTT
CASSASTVNTEAFF
>TRBJ1-1|NA|TRBV10-1|NA
TGCGCCAGCAGGACGGACAGAAGTGAAGCTTTCTTT
CASRTDRSEAFF
>TRBJ2-3|NA|TRBV28|TRBD2
TGTGCCAGCAGTTTGACTAGCGGGAGGGCCTATTACACAGATACGCAGTATTTT
CASSLTSGRAYYTDTQYF
>TRBJ2-5|NA|TRBV11-1|NA
TGTGCCAGCAGCTTCAACGTACAAGAGACCCAGTACTTC
CASSFNVQETQYF
>TRBJ2-7|NA|TRBV11-3|NA
TGTGCCAGCAGCTACTCGGGCGAGAGCGAGCAGTACTTC
CASSYSGESEQYF
>TRBJ2-7|NA|TRBV27|TRBD1
TGTGCCAGCAGTTTATCATATTTGACAGGGGGCGATGAGCAGTACTTC
CASSLSYLTGGDEQYF
>TRBJ1-5|NA|TRBV6-5|NA
TGTGCCAGCAGTTCCCTCCGAGGGATGAGCAATCAGCCCCAGCATTTT
CASSSLRGMSNQPQHF
>TRBJ2-1|NA|TRBV19|NA
TGTGCCAGTAGTGTAGGGGGAATGGGTTACAATGAGCAGTTCTTC
CASSVGGMGYNEQFF
>TRBJ2-7|NA|TRBV2|NA
TGTGCCAGCGGTTCACAGATAATGAGCTCCTACGAGCAGTACTTC
CASGSQIMSSYEQYF
>TRBJ1-1|NA|TRBV27|NA
TGTGCCAGCAGTTTGGCAGAAATGAACACTGAAGCTTTCTTT
CASSLAEMNTEAFF
>TRBJ1-1|NA|TRBV7-9|TRBD1
TGTGCCAGCAGCCAGACAGGGTCGAACACTGAAGCTTTCTTT
CASSQTGSNTEAFF
>TRBJ1-2|NA|TRBV5-1|NA
TGCGCCAGCAGCTCGCGGTCTACGAATCCTAACTATGGCTACACCTTC
CASSSRSTNPNYGYTF
>TRBJ2-1|NA|TRBV19|TRBD1
TGTGCCAGTAGTACCCGACAGGGAACCAATGAGCAGTTCTTC
CASSTRQGTNEQFF
>TRBJ1-2|few|TRBV6-1|TRBD1
TGTGCCAGCTCCAGGGACAGATCTGGATATGGCTACACCTTC
CASSRDRSGYGYTF
>TRBJ2-1|NA|TRBV5-4|NA
TGTGCCAGCAGCTTCTCCAGGCTGAGGGAGCAGTTCTTC
CASSFSRLREQFF
>TRBJ2-3|few|TRBV5-6|NA
TGTGCCAGCAGCTTGACGTCCCGGGCAGATACGCAGTATTTT
CASSLTSRADTQYF
>TRBJ1-1|NA|TRBV6-6|NA
TGTGCCAGCAGCCCAAGGGCCAGGGACGCTTTCTTT
CASSPRARDAFF
>TRBJ2-2|NA|TRBV7-3|TRBD2
TGTGCCAGCAGTTTACGCGGGACTAGCGGTCCCGGGGAGCTGTTTTTT
CASSLRGTSGPGELFF
>TRBJ1-2|NA|TRBV6-6|TRBD1
TGTGCCAGCAGTTACTCGGGACAGGGATCCTACACCTTC
CASSYSGQGSYTF
>TRBJ1-2|NA|TRBV7-9|NA
TGTGCCAGCAGCTTAGGTGTTGGGACGTATGGCTACACCTTC
CASSLGVGTYGYTF
>TRBJ2-7|NA|TRBV21-1|NA
TGTGCCAGCAGCAAAGTAGGCGGCGACTCCAGCTCCTACGAGCAGTACTTC
CASSKVGGDSSSYEQYF
>TRBJ2-2|NA|TRBV6-4|NA
TGTGCCAGCAGCAGGGAAGGGGACACCGGGGAGCTGTTTTTT
CASSREGDTGELFF
>TRBJ1-1|NA|TRBV2|NA
TGTGCCAGCAGTGAAGCAGGGAAGGCTTTCTTT
CASSEAGKAFF
>TRBJ1-1|once|TRBV5-1|TRBD1
TGCGCCAGCAGCTTGTCATTAGGGACAGCCGTGAACACTGAAGCTTTCTTT
CASSLSLGTAVNTEAFF
>TRBJ2-1|NA|TRBV5-1|NA
TGCGCCAGCAGCTTGGATGATTACAATGAGCAGTTCTTC
CASSLDDYNEQFF
>TRBJ2-7|NA|TRBV5-1|NA
TGCGCCAGCAGCTTGGGTGTCGTGCTAGGCTACGAGCAGTACTTC
CASSLGVVLGYEQYF
>TRBJ1-5|NA|TRBV28|NA
TGTGCCAGCAGTCCCCCGGGGGCCAGGAATCAGCCCCAGCATTTT
CASSPPGARNQPQHF
>TRBJ1-2|NA|TRBV28|NA
TGTGCCAGCGCCGGGCGGGGACGCGGCTACACCTTC
CASAGRGRGYTF
>TRBJ2-2|NA|TRBV7-3|TRBD1
TGTGCCAGCAGCTTCTCCGCAGGGGGCACCGGGGAGCTGTTTTTT
CASSFSAGGTGELFF
>TRBJ1-4|NA|TRBV2|TRBD1
TGTGCCAGCACCCCCAGACAGGGAAGGGGGGCTAATGAAAAACTGTTTTTT
CASTPRQGRGANEKLFF
>TRBJ2-7|once|TRBV5-1|NA
TGCGCCAGCAGCTCGGGGGTTTCTTCAGGGGACGAGCAGTACTTC
CASSSGVSSGDEQYF
>TRBJ2-3|few|TRBV11-2|NA
TGTGCCAGCAGCTTAGCCCGGACCCACCCAGATACGCAGTATTTT
CASSLARTHPDTQYF
>TRBJ2-7|once|TRBV2|NA
TGTGCCAGCAGTCCCAGGGGCTCCTACGAGCAGTACTTC
CASSPRGSYEQYF
>TRBJ2-6|NA|TRBV6-4|NA
TGTGCCAGCAGTGAACCGCTGGCCGTACACGTCTCTGGGGCCAACGTCCTGACTTTC
CASSEPLAVHVSGANVLTF
>TRBJ2-5|once|TRBV5-1|TRBD2
TGCGCCAGCAGCTTCACGGGGAGCGGGGGGGAGACCCAGTACTTC
CASSFTGSGGETQYF
>TRBJ2-7|NA|TRBV6-6|NA
TGTGCCAGCAGTTACAGGGGGGAGACCTACGAGCAGTACTTC
CASSYRGETYEQYF
>TRBJ2-5|NA|TRBV11-2|TRBD1
TGTGCCAGCAGCTTGACAGGGGGTGGGTGGGAGACCCAGTACTTC
CASSLTGGGWETQYF
>TRBJ2-7|NA|TRBV28|TRBD1
TGTGCCAGCAGTTTGCCAGGGGGCGCGCAGGAGCAGTACTTC
CASSLPGGAQEQYF
>TRBJ2-1|NA|TRBV11-2|NA
TGTGCCAGCAGCGGAACCTCGGGTCCCAGCTCCTACAATGAGCAGTTCTTC
CASSGTSGPSSYNEQFF
>TRBJ2-3|NA|TRBV10-3|NA
TGTGCCATCAGTGAACCGGCAGGGGAGACAGATACGCAGTATTTT
CAISEPAGETDTQYF
>TRBJ1-1|NA|TRBV25-1|NA
TGTGCCAGCAGGGGGCGGGTTGACACTGAAGCTTTCTTT
CASRGRVDTEAFF
>TRBJ2-7|NA|TRBV18|TRBD1
TGTGCCAGCTCCCTAGGACAGGGCGAGCAGTACTTC
CASSLGQGEQYF
>TRBJ2-4|NA|TRBV6-5|NA
TGTGCCAGCAGTTACTCGGAAGGACGGTCAATTCAGTACTTC
CASSYSEGRSIQYF
>TRBJ1-2|NA|TRBV5-1|NA
TGCGCCAGCAGCTTGAGGGGGATAGACTATGGCTACACCTTC
CASSLRGIDYGYTF
>TRBJ2-7|NA|TRBV11-3|NA
TGTGCCAGCAAGGGCGAGCAGTACTTC
CASKGEQYF
>TRBJ1-1|NA|TRBV2|NA
TGTGCCAGCACCACCCAACCGAACACTGAAGCTTTCTTT
CASTTQPNTEAFF
>TRBJ1-5|once|TRBV11-2|NA
TGTGCCAGCAGCTTAGTCGGAGGGATCGATCAGCCCCAGCATTTT
CASSLVGGIDQPQHF
>TRBJ1-6|NA|TRBV27|NA
TGTGCCAGCAGTTTACCGGGCCAACTAAATTCACCCCTCCACTTT
CASSLPGQLNSPLHF
>TRBJ1-1|NA|TRBV6-6|NA
TGTGCCAGCAGTCTCCTGGGGGGGGACACTGAAGCTTTCTTT
CASSLLGGDTEAFF